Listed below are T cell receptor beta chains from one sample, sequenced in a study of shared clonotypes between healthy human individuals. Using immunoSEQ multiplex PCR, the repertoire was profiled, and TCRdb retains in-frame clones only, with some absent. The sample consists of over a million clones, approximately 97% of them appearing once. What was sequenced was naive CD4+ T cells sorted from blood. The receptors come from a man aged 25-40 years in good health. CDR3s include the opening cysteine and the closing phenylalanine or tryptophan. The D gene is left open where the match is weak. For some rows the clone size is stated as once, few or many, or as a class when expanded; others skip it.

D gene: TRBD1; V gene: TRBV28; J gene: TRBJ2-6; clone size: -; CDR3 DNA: TGTGCCAGCAGTTCAGGGGGCTCTATCGCTGGGGCCAACGTCCTGACTTTC; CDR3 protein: CASSSGGSIAGANVLTF
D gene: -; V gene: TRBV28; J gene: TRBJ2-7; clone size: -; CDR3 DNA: TGTGCCAGCAGTTCTCTAGACAGGAGCTACGAGCAGTACTTC; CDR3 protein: CASSSLDRSYEQYF
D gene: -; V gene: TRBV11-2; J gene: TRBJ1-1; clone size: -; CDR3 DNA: TGTGCCAGCAGCACCGGACGGGCCACTGAAGCTTTCTTT; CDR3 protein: CASSTGRATEAFF
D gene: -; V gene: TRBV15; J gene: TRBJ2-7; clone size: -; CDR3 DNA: TGTGCCACCAGCACCCCTCGGGGGATGGGCGAGCAGTACTTC; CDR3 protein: CATSTPRGMGEQYF
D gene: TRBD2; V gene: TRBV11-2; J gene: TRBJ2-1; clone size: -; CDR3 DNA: TGTGCCAGCAGCTTACTCCGGGTTAGCGGGAGGGAGCAGTTCTTC; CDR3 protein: CASSLLRVSGREQFF
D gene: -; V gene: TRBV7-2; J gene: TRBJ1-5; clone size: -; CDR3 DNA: TGTGCCAGCAGCTTAGGACAGGCGCCCAATCAGCCCCAGCATTTT; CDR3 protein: CASSLGQAPNQPQHF
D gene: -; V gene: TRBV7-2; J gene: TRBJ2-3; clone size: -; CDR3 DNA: TGTGCCAGCAGCTTAGGTACGGGAGTGCTCCCAGATACGCAGTATTTT; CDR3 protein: CASSLGTGVLPDTQYF
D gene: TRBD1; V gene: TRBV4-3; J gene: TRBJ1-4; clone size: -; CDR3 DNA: TGCGCCAGCAGCCAAGGGACAGGGACTAATGAAAAACTGTTTTTT; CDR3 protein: CASSQGTGTNEKLFF
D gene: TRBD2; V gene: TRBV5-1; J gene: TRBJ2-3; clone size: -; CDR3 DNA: TGCGCCAGCAGCACTAGCGGGAGGGCAGATACGCAGTATTTT; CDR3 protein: CASSTSGRADTQYF
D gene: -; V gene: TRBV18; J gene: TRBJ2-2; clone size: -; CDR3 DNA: TGTGCCAGCTCACGGCAGGGGAACACCGGGGAGCTGTTTTTT; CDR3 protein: CASSRQGNTGELFF
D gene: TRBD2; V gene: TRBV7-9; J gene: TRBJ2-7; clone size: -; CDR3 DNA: TGTGCCAGCAGCGCGGTAACGGGGGGGTACGAGCAGTACTTC; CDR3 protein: CASSAVTGGYEQYF
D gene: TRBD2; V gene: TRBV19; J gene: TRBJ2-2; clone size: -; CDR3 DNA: TGTGCCAGTACCCACCCCGAGGGCCTAGCGGGAAACACCGGGGAGCTGTTTTTT; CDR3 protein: CASTHPEGLAGNTGELFF
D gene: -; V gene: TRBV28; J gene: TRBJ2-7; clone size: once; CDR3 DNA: TGTGCCAGCAGCTTCGCGAGCTACGAGCAGTACTTC; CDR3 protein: CASSFASYEQYF
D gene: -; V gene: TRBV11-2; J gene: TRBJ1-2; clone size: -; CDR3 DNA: TGTGCCAGCAGCCCAAGAGAGGACAACAAGGTCTATGGCTACACCTTC; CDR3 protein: CASSPREDNKVYGYTF
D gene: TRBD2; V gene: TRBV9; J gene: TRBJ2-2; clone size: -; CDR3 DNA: TGTGCCAGCAGCGTGGGACTAGCGGGACGAAACACCGGGGAGCTGTTTTTT; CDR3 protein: CASSVGLAGRNTGELFF
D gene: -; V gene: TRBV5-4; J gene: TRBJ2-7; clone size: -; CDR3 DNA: TGTGCCAGCAGCTTGGTATCAGGGATGGGGGAGCAGTACTTC; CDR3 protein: CASSLVSGMGEQYF
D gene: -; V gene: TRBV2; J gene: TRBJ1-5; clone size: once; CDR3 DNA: TGTGCCAGCAGTGAGCTGAGTAGGACTTCGCAGCCCCAGCATTTT; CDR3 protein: CASSELSRTSQPQHF
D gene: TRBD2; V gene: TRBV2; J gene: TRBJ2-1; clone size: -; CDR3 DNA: TGTGCCAGCAGGGGGAAACAGGGGAAGGGACTAGCAGACAATGAGCAGTTCTTC; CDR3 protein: CASRGKQGKGLADNEQFF
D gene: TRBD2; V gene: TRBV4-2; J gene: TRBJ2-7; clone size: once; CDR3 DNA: TGTGCCAGCAGCCAAGATCGTAGCGGGAAGGCCTACGAGCAGTACTTC; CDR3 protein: CASSQDRSGKAYEQYF
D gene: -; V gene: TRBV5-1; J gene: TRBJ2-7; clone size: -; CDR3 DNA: TGCGCCAGCAGCCCCGGGAGTTTGGTCCTTGAGCAGTACTTC; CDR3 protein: CASSPGSLVLEQYF
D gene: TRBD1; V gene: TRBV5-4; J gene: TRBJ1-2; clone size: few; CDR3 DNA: TGTGCCAGTGGGACAGGGAAGGCGTCCTATGGCTACACCTTC; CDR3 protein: CASGTGKASYGYTF
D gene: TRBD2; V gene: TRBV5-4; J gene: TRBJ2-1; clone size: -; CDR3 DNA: TGTGCCAGCAGCTTAGCGGGAGGGCCGGACAATGAGCAGTTCTTC; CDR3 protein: CASSLAGGPDNEQFF
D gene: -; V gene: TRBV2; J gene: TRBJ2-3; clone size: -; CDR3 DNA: TGTGCCAGCAGAGAAGGGCTGAACACAGATACGCAGTATTTT; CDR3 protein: CASREGLNTDTQYF
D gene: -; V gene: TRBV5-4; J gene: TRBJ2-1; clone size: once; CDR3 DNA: TGTGCCAGCAGCTTGGGACTCCCCTCCTACAATGAGCAGTTCTTC; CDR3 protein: CASSLGLPSYNEQFF
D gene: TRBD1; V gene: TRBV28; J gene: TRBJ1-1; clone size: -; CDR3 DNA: TGTGCCAGCAGAGAGATCACAGGGGGCACTGAAGCTTTCTTT; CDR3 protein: CASREITGGTEAFF
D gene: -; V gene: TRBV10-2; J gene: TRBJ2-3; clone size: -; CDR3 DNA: TGCGCCAGCACCAGACCAGCTACAGATACGCAGTATTTT; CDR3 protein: CASTRPATDTQYF
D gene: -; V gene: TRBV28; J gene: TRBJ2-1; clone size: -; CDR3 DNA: TGTGCCACCGGGGAGTCAGGACCCGTCCATGAGCAGTTCTTC; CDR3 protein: CATGESGPVHEQFF
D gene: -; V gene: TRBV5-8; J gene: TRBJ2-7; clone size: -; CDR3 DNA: TGTGCCAGCAGCTTGGTGGGTTTTTCTCAATACGAGCAGTACTTC; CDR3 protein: CASSLVGFSQYEQYF
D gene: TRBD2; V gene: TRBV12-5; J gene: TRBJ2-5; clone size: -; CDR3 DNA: TGTGCTAGTGGTGTGACTAGCGGGTATCAAGAGACCCAGTACTTC; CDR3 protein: CASGVTSGYQETQYF
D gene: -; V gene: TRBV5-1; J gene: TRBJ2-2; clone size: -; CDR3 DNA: TGCGCCAGCAGGGAGAGGGAGTTAGACACCGGGGAGCTGTTTTTT; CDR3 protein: CASRERELDTGELFF
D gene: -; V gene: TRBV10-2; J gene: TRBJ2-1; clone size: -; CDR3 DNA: TGCGCCAGCAGTGAGTTTAAGCGCCAGTTGGAATACAATGAGCAGTTCTTC; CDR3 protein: CASSEFKRQLEYNEQFF
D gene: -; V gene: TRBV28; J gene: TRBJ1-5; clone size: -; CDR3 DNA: TGTGCCAGCAGGACTATTAATAGCAATCAGCCCCAGCATTTT; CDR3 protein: CASRTINSNQPQHF
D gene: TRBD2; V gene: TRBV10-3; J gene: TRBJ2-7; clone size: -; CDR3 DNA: TGTGCCATCACCACTAGCGGGGGACCCTACGAGCAGTACTTC; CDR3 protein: CAITTSGGPYEQYF
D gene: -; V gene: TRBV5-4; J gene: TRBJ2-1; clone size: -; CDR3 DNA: TGTGCCAGCAGCTCGCAGGGGAGGGAGCAGTTCTTC; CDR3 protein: CASSSQGREQFF
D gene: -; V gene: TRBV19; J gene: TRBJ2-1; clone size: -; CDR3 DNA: TGTGCCAGTAGCCATCAGGACAGTTACAATGAGCAGTTCTTC; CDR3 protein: CASSHQDSYNEQFF
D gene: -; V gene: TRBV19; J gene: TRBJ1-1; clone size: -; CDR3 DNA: TGTGCCAGTAGTATAGGGGGAACGGGCGCTGAAGCTTTCTTT; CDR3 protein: CASSIGGTGAEAFF
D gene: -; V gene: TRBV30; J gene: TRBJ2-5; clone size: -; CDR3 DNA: TGTGCCTGGAGTGCGAGGCTCCAGGAGACCCAGTACTTC; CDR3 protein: CAWSARLQETQYF
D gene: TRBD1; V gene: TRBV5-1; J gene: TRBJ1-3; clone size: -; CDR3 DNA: TGCGCCAGCAGCTTAGACAGGGGAACTGGAAACACCATATATTTT; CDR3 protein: CASSLDRGTGNTIYF
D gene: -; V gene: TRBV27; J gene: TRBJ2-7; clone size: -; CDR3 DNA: TGTGCCAGCAGCCCCGACAGGAGTCACTTCTCCTACGAGCAGTACTTC; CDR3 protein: CASSPDRSHFSYEQYF
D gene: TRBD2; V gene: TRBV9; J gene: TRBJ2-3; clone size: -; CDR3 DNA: TGTGCCAGCAGCGCTAGCGGGGGGGGTGCAGATACGCAGTATTTT; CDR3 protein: CASSASGGGADTQYF
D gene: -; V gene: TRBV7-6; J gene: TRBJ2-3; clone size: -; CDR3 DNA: TGTGCCAGCAGCTTAGTCTTGGTCGGGGGCGGGATTGGAGATACGCAGTATTTT; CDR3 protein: CASSLVLVGGGIGDTQYF
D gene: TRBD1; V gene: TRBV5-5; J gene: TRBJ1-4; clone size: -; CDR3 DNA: TGTGCCAGCAGCGGGGGACAGTCTGGTGAAAAACTGTTTTTT; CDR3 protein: CASSGGQSGEKLFF
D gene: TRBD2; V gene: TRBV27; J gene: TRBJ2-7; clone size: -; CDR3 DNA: TGTGCCAGCAGTTTATCAAGGACTAGCGGGAGTTTGGAGTTC; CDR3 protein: CASSLSRTSGSLEF